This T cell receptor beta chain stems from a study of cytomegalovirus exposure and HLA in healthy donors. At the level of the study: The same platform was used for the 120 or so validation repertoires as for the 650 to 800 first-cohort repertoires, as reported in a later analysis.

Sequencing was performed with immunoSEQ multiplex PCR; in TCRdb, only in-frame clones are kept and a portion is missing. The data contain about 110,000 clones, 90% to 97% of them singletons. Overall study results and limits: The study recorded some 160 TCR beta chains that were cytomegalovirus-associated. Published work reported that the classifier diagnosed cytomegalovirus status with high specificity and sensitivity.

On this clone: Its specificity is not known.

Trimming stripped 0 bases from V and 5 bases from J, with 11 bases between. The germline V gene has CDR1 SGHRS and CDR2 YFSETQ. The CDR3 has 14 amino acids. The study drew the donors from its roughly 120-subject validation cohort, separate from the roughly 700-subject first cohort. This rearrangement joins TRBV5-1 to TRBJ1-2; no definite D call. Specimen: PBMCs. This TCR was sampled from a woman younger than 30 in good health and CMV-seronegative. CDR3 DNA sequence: TGCGCCAGCAGCTTGGAGGCAGGAACTTATGGCTACACCTTC. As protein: CASSLEAGTYGYTF.